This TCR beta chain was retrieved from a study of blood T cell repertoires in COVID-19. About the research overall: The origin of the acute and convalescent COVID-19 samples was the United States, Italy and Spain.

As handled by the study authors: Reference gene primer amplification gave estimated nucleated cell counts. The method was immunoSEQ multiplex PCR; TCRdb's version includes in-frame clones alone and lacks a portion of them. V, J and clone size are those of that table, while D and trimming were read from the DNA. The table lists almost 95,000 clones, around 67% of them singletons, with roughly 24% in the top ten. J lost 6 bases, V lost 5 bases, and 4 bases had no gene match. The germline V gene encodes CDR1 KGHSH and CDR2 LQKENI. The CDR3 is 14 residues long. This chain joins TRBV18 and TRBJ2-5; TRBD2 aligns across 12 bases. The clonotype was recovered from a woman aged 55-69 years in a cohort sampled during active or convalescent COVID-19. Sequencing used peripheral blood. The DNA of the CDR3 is TGTGCCAGCTCATCTAGCGGGGGGGAGAAGACCCAGTACTTC. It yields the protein CASSSSGGEKTQYF.